The sample holds one count of the clone carrying this TCR beta chain. This record comes from a study of blood T cell repertoires in COVID-19. Study in general: Acute and convalescent COVID-19 specimens originated in the United States, Italy and Spain. PBMCs, B-cell-depleted T cells, or T cells were the source of the cDNA or gDNA that made up the material.

As originally analysed: Using reference gene primer amplification, nucleated cell counts were estimated. Some clones are missing from TCRdb's copy, which holds only in-frame ones; the method was immunoSEQ multiplex PCR. The DNA gave D and trimming, while V, J and clone size come from that table. The table lists about 190,000 clones, around 84% of them singletons. The sequence derives from a human donor in a cohort sampled during active COVID-19. Sequencing input: peripheral blood.

Here the CDR3 reads CASSWGRAEAFF. CDR3 nucleotides: TGTGCCAGCTCATGGGGGCGGGCTGAAGCTTTCTTT. J is TRBJ1-1 and V is TRBV3-1 (or the pseudogene TRBV3-2); perhaps TRBD1 as D (6 bases). V lost 8 bases, J lost 6 bases, and 13 bases lay in between. Germline lookup yields CDR1 LGHDT and CDR2 YNNKEL (reference sequence). CDR3 size: 12 residues.